This paragraph covers one T cell receptor (beta chain) sequence. What it recognizes is unknown. This same CDR3 is encoded by further DNA sequences in the sample. Assay execution took place at the deep level. Clones were read by immunoSEQ multiplex PCR, and TCRdb kept only the in-frame ones, dropping some. Counted here are roughly 770,000 clones, about 96% occurring once; the ten biggest clones make up about 0.21%. Germline-derived CDR1 and CDR2 are SEHNR and FQNEAQ (reference sequence). The ends were cut back, 5 bases at V and 4 bases at J, with 12 bases in the middle. This CDR3 region has 13 residues. These data originate in a study of shared clonotypes between healthy human individuals. Overall study findings and caveats: It was only blood that was sampled, and tissue repertoires likely differ. As a rule, naive subsets had a larger estimated richness than memory subsets. Lower generation probabilities were found for non-shared clonotypes than for those shared by all four donors.

Naive CD8 cells lacked CD45RO, underwent positive selection for CCR7 and left out terminally differentiated effector memory CD45RA+ cells. Sequencing input: naive CD8+ T cells sorted from blood. The chain combines TRBV7-9 with TRBJ2-7, with D maybe TRBD2 (6 bases). This receptor was obtained from a man aged 25 to 40 in good health. The CDR3 here is CASSLPGGYEQYF. In DNA form, the CDR3 reads TGTGCCAGCAGCCTCCCCGGGGGTTACGAGCAGTACTTC.